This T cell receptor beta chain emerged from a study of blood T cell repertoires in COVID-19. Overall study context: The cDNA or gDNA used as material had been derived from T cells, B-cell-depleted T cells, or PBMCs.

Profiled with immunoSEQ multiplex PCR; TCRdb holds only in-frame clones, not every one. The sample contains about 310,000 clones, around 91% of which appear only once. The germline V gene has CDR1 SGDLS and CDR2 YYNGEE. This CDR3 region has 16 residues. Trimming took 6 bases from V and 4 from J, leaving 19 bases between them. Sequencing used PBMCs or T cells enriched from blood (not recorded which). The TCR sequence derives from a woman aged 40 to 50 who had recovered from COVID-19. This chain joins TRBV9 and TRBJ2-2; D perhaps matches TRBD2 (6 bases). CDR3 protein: CASTPWKLAGTGELFF. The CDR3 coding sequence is TGTGCCAGCACCCCATGGAAACTAGCAGGCACCGGGGAGCTGTTTTTT.